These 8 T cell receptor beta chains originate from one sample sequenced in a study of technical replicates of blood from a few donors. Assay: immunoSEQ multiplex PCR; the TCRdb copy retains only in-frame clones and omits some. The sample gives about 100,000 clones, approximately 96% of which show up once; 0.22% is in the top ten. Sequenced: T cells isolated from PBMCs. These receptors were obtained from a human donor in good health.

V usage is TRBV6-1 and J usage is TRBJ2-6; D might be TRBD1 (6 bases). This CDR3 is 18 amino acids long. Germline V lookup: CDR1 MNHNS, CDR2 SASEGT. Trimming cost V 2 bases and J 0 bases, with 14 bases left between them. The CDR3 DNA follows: TGTGCCAGCAGTGAAACAGGGACCGCAAGCTCTGGGGCCAACGTCCTGACTTTC. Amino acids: CASSETGTASSGANVLTF.

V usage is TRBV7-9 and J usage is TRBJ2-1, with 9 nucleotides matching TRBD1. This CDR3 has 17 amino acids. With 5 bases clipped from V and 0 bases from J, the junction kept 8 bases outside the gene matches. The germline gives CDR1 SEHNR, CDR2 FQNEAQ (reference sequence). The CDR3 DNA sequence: TGTGCCAGCAGCCAGCCGGGACAGGGTCCCTCCTACAATGAGCAGTTCTTC. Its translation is CASSQPGQGPSYNEQFF.

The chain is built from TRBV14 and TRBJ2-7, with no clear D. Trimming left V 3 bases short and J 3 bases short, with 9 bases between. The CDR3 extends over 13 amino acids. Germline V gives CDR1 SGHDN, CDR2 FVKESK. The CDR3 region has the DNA TGTGCCAGCAGCCACATTAACTACTACGAGCAGTACTTC. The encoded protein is CASSHINYYEQYF.

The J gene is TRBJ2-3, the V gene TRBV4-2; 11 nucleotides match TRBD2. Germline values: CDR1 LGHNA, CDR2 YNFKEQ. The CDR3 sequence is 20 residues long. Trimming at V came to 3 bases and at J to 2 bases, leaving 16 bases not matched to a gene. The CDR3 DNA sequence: TGTGCCAGCAGCCAGGAAACTAGCGGGGGCTGGACTTCGACCACAGATACGCAGTATTTT. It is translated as CASSQETSGGWTSTTDTQYF.

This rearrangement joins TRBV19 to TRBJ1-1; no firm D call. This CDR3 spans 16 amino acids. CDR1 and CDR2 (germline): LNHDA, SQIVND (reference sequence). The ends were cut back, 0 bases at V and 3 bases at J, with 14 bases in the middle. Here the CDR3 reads CASSIDRGPAHTEAFF. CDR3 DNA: TGTGCCAGTAGTATAGATCGTGGGCCAGCCCACACTGAAGCTTTCTTT.

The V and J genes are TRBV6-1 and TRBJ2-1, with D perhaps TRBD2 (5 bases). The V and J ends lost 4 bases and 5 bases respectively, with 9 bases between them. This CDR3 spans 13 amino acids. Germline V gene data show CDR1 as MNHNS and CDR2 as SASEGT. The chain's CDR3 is CASSGGLNNEQFF. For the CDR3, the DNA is TGTGCCAGCAGTGGAGGACTGAACAATGAGCAGTTCTTC.

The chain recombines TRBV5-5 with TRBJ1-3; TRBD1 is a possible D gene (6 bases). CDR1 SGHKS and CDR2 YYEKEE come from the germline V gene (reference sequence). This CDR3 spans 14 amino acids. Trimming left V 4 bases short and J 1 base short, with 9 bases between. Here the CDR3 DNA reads TGTGCCAGCAGCCCGGGGACATCTGGAAACACCATATATTTT. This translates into CASSPGTSGNTIYF.

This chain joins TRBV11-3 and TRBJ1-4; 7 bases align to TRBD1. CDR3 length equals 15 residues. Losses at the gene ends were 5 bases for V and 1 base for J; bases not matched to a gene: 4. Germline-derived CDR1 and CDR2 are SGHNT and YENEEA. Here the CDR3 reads CASSPGTVTNEKLFF. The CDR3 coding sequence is TGTGCCAGCAGCCCGGGGACAGTAACTAATGAAAAACTGTTTTTT.